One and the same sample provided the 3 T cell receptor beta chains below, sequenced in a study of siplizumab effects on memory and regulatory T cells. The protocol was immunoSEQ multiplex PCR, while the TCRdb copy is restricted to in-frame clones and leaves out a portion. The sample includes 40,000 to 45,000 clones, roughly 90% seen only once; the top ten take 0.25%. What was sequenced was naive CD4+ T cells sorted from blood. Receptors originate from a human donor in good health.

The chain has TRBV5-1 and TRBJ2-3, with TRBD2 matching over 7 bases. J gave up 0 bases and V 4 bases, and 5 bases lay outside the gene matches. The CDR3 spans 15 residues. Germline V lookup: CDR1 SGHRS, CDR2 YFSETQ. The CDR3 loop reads CASSGTSASTDTQYF. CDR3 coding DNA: TGCGCCAGCAGCGGCACTAGCGCTAGCACAGATACGCAGTATTTT.

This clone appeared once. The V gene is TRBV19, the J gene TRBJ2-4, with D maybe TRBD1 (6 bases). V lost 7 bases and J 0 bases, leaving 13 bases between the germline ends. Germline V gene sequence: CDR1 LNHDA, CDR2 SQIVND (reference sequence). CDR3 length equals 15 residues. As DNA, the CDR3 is TGTGCCAGTATAGGGGGTGCGCTAGCCAAAAACATTCAGTACTTC. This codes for CASIGGALAKNIQYF.

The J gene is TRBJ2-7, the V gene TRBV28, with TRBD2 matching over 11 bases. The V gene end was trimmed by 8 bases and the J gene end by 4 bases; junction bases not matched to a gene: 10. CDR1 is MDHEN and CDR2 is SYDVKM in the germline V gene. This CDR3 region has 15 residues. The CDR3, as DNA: TGTGCCAGCCTCCAAGGGACTAGCGGCGCATACGAGCAGTACTTC. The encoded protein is CASLQGTSGAYEQYF. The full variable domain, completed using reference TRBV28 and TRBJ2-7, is DVKVTQSSRYLVKRTGEKVFLECVQDMDHENMFWYRQDPGLGLRLIYFSYDVKMKEKGDIPEGYSVSREKKERFSLILESASTNQTSMYLCASLQGTSGAYEQYFGPGTRLTVT.